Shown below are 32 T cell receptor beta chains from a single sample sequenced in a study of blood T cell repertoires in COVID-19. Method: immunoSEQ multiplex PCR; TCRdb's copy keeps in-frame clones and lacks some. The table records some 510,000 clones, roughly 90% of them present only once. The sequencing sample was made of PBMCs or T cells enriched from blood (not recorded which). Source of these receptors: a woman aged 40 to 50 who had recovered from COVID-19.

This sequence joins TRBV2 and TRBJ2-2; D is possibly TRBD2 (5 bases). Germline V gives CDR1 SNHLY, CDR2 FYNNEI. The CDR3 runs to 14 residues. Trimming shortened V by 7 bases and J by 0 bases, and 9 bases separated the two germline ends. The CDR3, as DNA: TGTGCCAGCATAAGAGCGGCGAACACCGGGGAGCTGTTTTTT. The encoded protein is CASIRAANTGELFF.

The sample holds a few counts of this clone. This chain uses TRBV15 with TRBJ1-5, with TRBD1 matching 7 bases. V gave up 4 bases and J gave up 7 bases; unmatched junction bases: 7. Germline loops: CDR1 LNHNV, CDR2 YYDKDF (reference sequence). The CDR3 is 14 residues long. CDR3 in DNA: TGTGCCACCAGCAAACAGGGGATTCGGCAGCCCCAGCATTTT. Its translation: CATSKQGIRQPQHF.

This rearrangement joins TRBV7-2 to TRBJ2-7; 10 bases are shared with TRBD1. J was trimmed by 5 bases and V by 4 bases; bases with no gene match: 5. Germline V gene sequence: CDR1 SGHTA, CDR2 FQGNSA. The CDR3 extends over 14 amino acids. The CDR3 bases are TGTGCCAGCAGCTCCACCGGGACAGGGGACGAGCAGTACTTC. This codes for CASSSTGTGDEQYF.

The DNA of the CDR3 is TGCGCCAGCAGCCAAGCCCGGAGGGCCCTGGATGAGCAGTTCTTC. It yields the protein CASSQARRALDEQFF. V usage is TRBV4-3 and J usage is TRBJ2-1, with D tentatively TRBD2 (6 bases). The V end was cut by 1 base, the J end by 8 bases, with 15 bases between. This CDR3 contains 15 residues. Germline V gene lookup returns CDR1 LGHNA and CDR2 YSLEER.

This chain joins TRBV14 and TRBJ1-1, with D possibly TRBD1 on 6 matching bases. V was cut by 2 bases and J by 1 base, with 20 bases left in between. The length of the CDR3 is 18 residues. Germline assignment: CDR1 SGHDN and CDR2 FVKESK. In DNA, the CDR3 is TGTGCCAGCAGCCAACTCCCTGGTCTGGGACACAAGAACACTGAAGCTTTCTTT. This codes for CASSQLPGLGHKNTEAFF.

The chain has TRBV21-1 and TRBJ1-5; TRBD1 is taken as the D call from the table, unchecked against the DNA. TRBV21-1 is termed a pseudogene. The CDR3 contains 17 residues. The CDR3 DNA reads TGTGCCAGCAGCCCCCACCCGAGACAGGCCCCCAATCAGCCCCAGCATTTT. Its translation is CASSPHPRQAPNQPQHF.

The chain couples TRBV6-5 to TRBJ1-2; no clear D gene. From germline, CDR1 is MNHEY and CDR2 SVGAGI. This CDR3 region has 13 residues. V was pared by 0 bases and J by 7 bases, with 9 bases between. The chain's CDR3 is CASSYSAGFGYTF. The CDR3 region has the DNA TGTGCCAGCAGTTACTCTGCGGGGTTTGGCTACACCTTC.

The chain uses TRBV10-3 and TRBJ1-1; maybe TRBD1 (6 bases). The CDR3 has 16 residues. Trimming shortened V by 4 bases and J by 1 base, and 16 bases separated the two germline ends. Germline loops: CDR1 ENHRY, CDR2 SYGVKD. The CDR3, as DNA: TGTGCCATCAGTGCAGTGGGGCAGGGGCCGAACACTGAAGCTTTCTTT. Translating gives CAISAVGQGPNTEAFF.

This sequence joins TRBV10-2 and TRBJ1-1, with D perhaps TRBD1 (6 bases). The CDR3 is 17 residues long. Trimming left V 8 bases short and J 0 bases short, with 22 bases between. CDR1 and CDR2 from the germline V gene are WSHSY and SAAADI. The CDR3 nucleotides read TGCGCCAGCGGAGAAATGGACAGCTTGGTCTTGAACACTGAAGCTTTCTTT. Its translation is CASGEMDSLVLNTEAFF.

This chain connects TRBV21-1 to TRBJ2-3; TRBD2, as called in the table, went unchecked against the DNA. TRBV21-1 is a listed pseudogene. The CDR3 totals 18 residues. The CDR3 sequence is CASSSSGTRIPPTDTQYF. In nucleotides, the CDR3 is TGTGCCAGCAGCTCCTCCGGGACTAGGATTCCCCCCACAGATACGCAGTATTTT.

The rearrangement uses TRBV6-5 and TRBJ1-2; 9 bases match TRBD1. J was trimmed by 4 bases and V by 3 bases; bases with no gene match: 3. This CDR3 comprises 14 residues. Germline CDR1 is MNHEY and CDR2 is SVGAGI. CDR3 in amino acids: CASSYPTGGYGYTF. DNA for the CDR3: TGTGCCAGCAGTTATCCGACAGGGGGCTATGGCTACACCTTC.

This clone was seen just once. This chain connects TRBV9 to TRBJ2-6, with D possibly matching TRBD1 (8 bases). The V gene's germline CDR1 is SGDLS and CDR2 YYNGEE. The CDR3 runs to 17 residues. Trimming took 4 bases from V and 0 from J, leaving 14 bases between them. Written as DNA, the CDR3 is TGTGCCAGCAGCCCACAGGGGGGGGTCTCTGGGGCCAACGTCCTGACTTTC. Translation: CASSPQGGVSGANVLTF.

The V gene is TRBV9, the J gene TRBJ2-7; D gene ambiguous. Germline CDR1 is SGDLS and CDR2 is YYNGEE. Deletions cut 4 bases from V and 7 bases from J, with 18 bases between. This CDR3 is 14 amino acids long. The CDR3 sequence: CASSPPRRIWEQYF. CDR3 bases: TGTGCCAGCAGCCCCCCGAGGCGTATTTGGGAGCAGTACTTC.

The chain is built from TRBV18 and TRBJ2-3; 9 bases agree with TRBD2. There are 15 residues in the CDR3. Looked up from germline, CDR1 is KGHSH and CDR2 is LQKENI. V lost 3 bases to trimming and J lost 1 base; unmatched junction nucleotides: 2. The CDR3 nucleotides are TGTGCCAGCTCACCGCGGGAGGGGGGCACAGATACGCAGTATTTT. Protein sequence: CASSPREGGTDTQYF.

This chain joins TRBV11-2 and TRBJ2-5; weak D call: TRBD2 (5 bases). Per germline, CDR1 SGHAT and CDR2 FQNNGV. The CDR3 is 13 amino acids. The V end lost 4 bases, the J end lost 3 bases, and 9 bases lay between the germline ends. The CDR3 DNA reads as TGTGCCAGCAGCTCCCCCGGGAAAGAGACCCAGTACTTC. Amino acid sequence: CASSSPGKETQYF.

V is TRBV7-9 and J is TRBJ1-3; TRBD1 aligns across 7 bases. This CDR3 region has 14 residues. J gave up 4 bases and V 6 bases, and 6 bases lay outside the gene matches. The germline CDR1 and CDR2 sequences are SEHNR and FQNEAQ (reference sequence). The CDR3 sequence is CASSLAGQGNTIYF. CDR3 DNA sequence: TGTGCCAGCAGTCTTGCGGGACAGGGAAACACCATATATTTT.

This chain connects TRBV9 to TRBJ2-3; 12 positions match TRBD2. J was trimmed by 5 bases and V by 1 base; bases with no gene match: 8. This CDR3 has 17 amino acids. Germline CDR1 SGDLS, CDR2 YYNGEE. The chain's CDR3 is CASSVSLAGGLEDTQYF. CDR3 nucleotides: TGTGCCAGCAGCGTAAGCCTAGCGGGAGGGTTGGAAGATACGCAGTATTTT.

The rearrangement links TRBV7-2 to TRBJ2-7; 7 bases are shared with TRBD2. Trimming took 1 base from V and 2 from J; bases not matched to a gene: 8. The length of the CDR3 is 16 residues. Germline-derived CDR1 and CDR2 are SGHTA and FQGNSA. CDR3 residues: CASSLVGASGTYEQYF. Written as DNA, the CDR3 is TGTGCCAGCAGCTTAGTTGGGGCTAGCGGAACCTACGAGCAGTACTTC.

CDR3 sequence reads: CASSLPATRNTEAFF. The CDR3 coding sequence is TGTGCCAGCAGCTTACCCGCCACGCGGAACACTGAAGCTTTCTTT. The chain has TRBV7-2 and TRBJ1-1; D is unclear. The germline V gene encodes CDR1 SGHTA and CDR2 FQGNSA. This CDR3 spans 15 amino acids. V shed 2 bases and J shed 1 base, with 11 bases lying between them.

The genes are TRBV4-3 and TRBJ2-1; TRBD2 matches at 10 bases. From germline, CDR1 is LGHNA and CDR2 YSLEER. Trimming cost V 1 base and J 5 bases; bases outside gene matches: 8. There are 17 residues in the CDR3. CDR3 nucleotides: TGCGCCAGCAGCCAAGCCAGGACTAGCGGCTTAGACAATGAGCAGTTCTTC. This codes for CASSQARTSGLDNEQFF.

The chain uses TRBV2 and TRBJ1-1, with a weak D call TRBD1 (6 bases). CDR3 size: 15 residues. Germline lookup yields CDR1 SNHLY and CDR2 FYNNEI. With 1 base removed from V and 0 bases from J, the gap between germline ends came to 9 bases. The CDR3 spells CASSEEGGLNTEAFF. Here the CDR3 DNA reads TGTGCCAGCAGTGAAGAAGGGGGACTGAACACTGAAGCTTTCTTT.

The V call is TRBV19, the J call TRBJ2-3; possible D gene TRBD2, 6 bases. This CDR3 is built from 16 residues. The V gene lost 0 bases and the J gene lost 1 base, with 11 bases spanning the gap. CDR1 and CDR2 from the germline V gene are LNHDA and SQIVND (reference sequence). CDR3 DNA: TGTGCCAGTAGTATAGAAGGGAGGATCGGCACAGATACGCAGTATTTT. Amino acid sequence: CASSIEGRIGTDTQYF.

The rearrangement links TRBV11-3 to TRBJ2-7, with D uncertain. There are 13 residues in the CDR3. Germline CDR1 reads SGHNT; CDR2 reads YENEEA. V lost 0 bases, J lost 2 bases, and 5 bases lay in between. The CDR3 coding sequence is TGTGCCAGCAGCTTAGAGGCCGCCTACGAGCAGTACTTC. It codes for CASSLEAAYEQYF.

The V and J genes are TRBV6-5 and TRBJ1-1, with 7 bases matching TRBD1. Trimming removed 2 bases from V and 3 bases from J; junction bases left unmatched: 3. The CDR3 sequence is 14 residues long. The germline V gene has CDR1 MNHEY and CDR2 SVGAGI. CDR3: CASSYRTGDTEAFF. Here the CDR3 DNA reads TGTGCCAGCAGTTACCGTACAGGGGACACTGAAGCTTTCTTT.

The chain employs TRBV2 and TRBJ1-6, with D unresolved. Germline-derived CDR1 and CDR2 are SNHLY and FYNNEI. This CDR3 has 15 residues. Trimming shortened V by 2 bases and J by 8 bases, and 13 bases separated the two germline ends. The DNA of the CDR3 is TGTGCCAGCAGTGAAAGGGAGGGCGTGTATTCACCCCTCCACTTT. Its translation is CASSEREGVYSPLHF.

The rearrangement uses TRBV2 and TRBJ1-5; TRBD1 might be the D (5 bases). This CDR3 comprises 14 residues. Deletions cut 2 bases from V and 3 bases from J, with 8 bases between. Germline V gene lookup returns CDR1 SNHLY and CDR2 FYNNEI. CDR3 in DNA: TGTGCCAGCAGTGAACTGACAGACAATCAGCCCCAGCATTTT. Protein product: CASSELTDNQPQHF.

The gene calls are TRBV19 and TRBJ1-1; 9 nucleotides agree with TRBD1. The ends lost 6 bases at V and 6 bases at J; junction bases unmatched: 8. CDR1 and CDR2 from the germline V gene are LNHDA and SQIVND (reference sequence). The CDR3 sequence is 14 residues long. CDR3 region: CASRKDRGIAEAFF. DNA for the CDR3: TGTGCCAGTAGAAAGGACAGGGGCATCGCTGAAGCTTTCTTT.

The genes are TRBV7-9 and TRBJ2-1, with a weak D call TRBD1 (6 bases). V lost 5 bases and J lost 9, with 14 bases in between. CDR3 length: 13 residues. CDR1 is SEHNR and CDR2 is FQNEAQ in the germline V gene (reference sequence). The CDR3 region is CASSITGSIEQFF. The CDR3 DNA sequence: TGTGCCAGCAGCATAACAGGGTCTATTGAGCAGTTCTTC.

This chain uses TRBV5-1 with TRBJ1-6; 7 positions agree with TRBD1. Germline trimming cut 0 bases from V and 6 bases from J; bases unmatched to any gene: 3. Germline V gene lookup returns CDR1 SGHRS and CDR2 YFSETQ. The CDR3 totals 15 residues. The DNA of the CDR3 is TGCGCCAGCAGCTTGGAGGGACAGCGTAATTCACCCCTCCACTTT. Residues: CASSLEGQRNSPLHF.

The CDR3 loop is CASSLRVLSGNTIYF. CDR3 bases: TGTGCCAGCAGCTTGCGCGTACTCTCTGGAAACACCATATATTTT. The rearrangement joins TRBV5-5 to TRBJ1-3; no firm D call. The germline gives CDR1 SGHKS, CDR2 YYEKEE (reference sequence). Trimming pared 1 base from V and 0 bases from J, leaving 8 bases between. CDR3 length equals 15 residues. Complete variable domain (other parts from reference TRBV5-5 and TRBJ1-3): DAGVTQSPTHLIKTRGQQVTLRCSPISGHKSVSWYQQVLGQGPQFIFQYYEKEERGRGNFPDRFSARQFPNYSSELNVNALLLGDSALYLCASSLRVLSGNTIYFGEGSWLTVV.

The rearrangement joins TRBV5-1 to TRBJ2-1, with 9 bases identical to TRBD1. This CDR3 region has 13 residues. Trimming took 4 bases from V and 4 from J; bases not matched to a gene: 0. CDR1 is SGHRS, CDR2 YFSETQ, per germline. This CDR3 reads CASSGTGYNEQFF. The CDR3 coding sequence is TGCGCCAGCAGCGGGACAGGGTACAATGAGCAGTTCTTC. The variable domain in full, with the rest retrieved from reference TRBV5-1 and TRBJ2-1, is KAGVTQTPRYLIKTRGQQVTLSCSPISGHRSVSWYQQTPGQGLQFLFEYFSETQRNKGNFPGRFSGRQFSNSRSEMNVSTLELGDSALYLCASSGTGYNEQFFGPGTRLTVL.

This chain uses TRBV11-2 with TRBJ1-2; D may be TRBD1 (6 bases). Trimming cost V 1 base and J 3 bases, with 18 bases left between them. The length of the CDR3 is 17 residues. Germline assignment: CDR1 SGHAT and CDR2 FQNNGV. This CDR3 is CASSLVGWSSGDYGYTF. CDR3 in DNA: TGTGCCAGCAGCTTAGTGGGTTGGTCTTCAGGGGACTATGGCTACACCTTC.